This T cell receptor (beta chain) was recorded in a study of blood T cell repertoires in COVID-19. Study context: The United States, Italy and Spain were the sources of the acute and convalescent COVID-19 samples. PBMCs, B-cell-depleted T cells, or T cells provided the cDNA or gDNA that made up the material.

Trimming left V 5 bases short and J 0 bases short, with 10 bases between. This CDR3 is 14 amino acids long. Germline-derived CDR1 and CDR2 are MGHRA and YSYEKL. Source study methods: Reference gene primers were amplified, and this amplification served to estimate nucleated cell counts. Clones were sequenced by immunoSEQ multiplex PCR, and TCRdb holds only the in-frame ones, with some missing. That table supplies the V and J calls and clone size; D and trimming were determined from the DNA. The repertoire holds approximately 240,000 clones, with around 86% as singletons. This clone was detected a few times.

Input material: peripheral blood. The rearrangement links TRBV4-1 to TRBJ1-1; maybe TRBD1 (6 bases). The origin of this receptor is a woman in her 30s who had recovered from COVID-19. DNA of the CDR3: TGCGCCAGCAGCAGGGAGGGGGTGAACACTGAAGCTTTCTTT. It is translated as CASSREGVNTEAFF.